These 2 T cell receptor beta chains originate from one sample sequenced in a study of blood T cells in healthy people across ages. PCR was performed a second time for about 7 to 12 cycles using a sample-barcoded 5' primer and a J-beta primer mix. TCRdb ran MiXCR on the 5' RACE reads and lists one entry per CDR3 protein. The sample shows around 1,000,000 distinct CDR3 sequences, more than 30% of them seen only once. Sequences were obtained from blood. The source of these receptors is a man between 18 and 29 years old in good health.

This clonotype showed up just a few times. The V and J genes are TRBV29-1 and TRBJ1-1; D ambiguous. Germline assignment: CDR1 SQVTM and CDR2 ANQGSEA. The CDR3 spans 14 residues. V lost 1 base to trimming and J lost 4 bases, with 13 bases between them. CDR3: CSVEVAGLITEAFF. In nucleotides, the CDR3 is TGCAGCGTTGAAGTGGCAGGTCTGATCACTGAAGCTTTCTTT.

Ten or more counts support this clonotype. This chain joins TRBV29-1 and TRBJ1-2, with 9 bases fitting TRBD1. The J segment lost 6 bases and the V segment lost 0 bases, leaving 8 bases of the junction unmatched. Germline V lookup: CDR1 SQVTM, CDR2 ANQGSEA. The CDR3 is 15 residues long. CDR3 bases: TGCAGCGTTGAAGAGTACAGGGGGCGTGAAGATGGCTACACCTTC. Translation: CSVEEYRGREDGYTF.